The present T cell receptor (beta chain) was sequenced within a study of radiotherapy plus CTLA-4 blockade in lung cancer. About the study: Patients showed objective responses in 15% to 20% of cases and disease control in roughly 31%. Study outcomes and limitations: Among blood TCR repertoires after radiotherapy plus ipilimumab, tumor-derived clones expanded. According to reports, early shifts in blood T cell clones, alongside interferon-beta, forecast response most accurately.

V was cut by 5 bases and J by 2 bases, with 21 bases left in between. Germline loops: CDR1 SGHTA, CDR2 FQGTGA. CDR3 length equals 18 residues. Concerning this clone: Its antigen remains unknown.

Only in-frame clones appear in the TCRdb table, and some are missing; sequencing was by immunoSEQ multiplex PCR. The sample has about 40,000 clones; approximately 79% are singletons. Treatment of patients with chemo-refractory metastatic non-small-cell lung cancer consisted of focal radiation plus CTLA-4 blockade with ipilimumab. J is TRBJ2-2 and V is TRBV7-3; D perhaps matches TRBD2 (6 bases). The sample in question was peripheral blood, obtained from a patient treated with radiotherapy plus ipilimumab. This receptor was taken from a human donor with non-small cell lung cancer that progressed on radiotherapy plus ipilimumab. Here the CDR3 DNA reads TGTGCCAGCAGCCCAAACCCGCCGGGACTCGCTAACACCGGGGAGCTGTTTTTT. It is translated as CASSPNPPGLANTGELFF.